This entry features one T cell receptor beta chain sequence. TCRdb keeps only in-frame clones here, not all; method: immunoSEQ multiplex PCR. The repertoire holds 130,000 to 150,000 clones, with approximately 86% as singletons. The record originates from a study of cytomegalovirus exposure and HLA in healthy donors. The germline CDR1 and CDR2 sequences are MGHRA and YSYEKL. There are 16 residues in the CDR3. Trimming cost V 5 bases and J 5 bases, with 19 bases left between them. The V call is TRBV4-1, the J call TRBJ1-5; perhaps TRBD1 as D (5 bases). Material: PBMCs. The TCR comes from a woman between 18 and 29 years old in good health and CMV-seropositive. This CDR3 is CASSSTRGTEDQPQHF. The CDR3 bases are TGCGCCAGCAGCTCCACCCGCGGGACCGAAGATCAGCCCCAGCATTTT.